This TCR beta chain appears in the sequencing data of a study of response to subunit inactivated influenza vaccine. From the RT-PCR reads, TCRdb called clonotypes with MiXCR, one entry per CDR3 protein. The sample yields around 750,000 distinct CDR3 sequences, 21% seen once. This clonotype was found a few times. CDR1 is DFQATT and CDR2 is SNEGSKA in the germline V gene (reference sequence). The CDR3 contains 17 residues. After removal of 3 bases from V and 2 bases from J, the junction contained 12 bases not matched to a gene. V is TRBV20-1 and J is TRBJ2-3, with 9 bases matching TRBD2. The TCR sequence derives from a man aged 45-65 years who received an inactivated influenza vaccine. This material consisted of PBMCs from blood, taken around 5 days after vaccination. In DNA, the CDR3 is TGCAGTGCTAGCGGGGGGGTAGCGGGGGACCTCACAGATACGCAGTATTTT. This codes for CSASGGVAGDLTDTQYF.